This TCR beta chain was sequenced during a study of T cell clones after liver transplantation (dated by TCRdb to between 2018 and 2021). Notes on the research overall: Samples were obtained from ITN030ST, a randomized trial in which withdrawal of immunosuppression was attempted within 2 years of liver transplantation. Donor-reactive T cell clones were identified by TCRbeta sequencing following a pre-transplant mixed lymphocyte reaction and were subsequently tracked in post-transplant blood. Third party-reactive TCRbeta sequences were also identified from pre-transplant MLRs to serve as an antigen-independent comparator for donor-reactive sequences. Three of the eight recipients were HCV-positive; the others were transplanted for non-autoimmune, non-viral indications. Subjects received no induction therapy and standard immunosuppression until randomization at 12-24 months post-transplant. Tolerance was defined as complete withdrawal of immunosuppression for at least one year without a rise in liver enzymes beyond twice the upper limit of normal. Blood samples were collected pre-transplant, then pre-randomization ahead of withdrawal, and finally post-randomization once withdrawal had either been completed or failed. The study cohort included 8 liver transplant recipients, of whom 3 were classified as tolerant and 5 as non-tolerant. Study-wide conclusions, independent of this receptor: Since no allograft tissue specimens were available, donor-reactive T cells may have migrated into the graft instead of being deleted. Low numbers of available donor cells limited the measurable donor-reactive repertoire in a couple of subjects. A significant post-transplant decrease in circulating donor-reactive CD4 TCRbeta sequences was observed in most of the 8 subjects, irrespective of tolerance or HCV status. Donor-reactive sequences declined more than third party-reactive ones, suggesting partial antigen-specific deletion unrelated to withdrawal success. After accounting for repertoire turnover, donor-reactive detection was significantly reduced in 7 of 8 subjects for CD4 and 8 of 8 for CD8. The conclusions were considered preliminary, being limited by small, heterogeneous patient numbers and non-standardized post-transplant time points.

From its cysteine to its phenylalanine, the CDR3 spans 15 amino acids. Only the CDR3 DNA is retained, 45 bases long and in frame from the first base. V and J lose 1 base and 5 bases, and a span of 14 bases separates them. CDR1 SGHAT and CDR2 FQNNGV were looked up in the germline V gene. Thawed unstimulated PBMCs were stained for CD3, CD4 and CD8 and FACS-sorted into CD3+CD4+ and CD3+CD8+ populations. All 8 studied subjects were randomized to immunosuppression withdrawal. The Qiagen DNeasy Blood and Tissue Kit was used for isolation of genomic DNA. This clone was found once. Its antigen has not been determined. No base quality values were provided; no much bigger clone lies one nucleotide off. Frozen genomic DNA underwent high-throughput TCRbeta CDR3 sequencing by immunoSEQ, including PCR amplification, mapping, bias correction and internal controls. The study's own analysis went as follows. Only productive rearrangements were retained, with each unique TCRbeta sequence defined by its CDR3 nucleotide sequence together with its V and J gene. For classification of a sequence as donor-reactive, at least 5-fold expansion in CFSE-low cells relative to unstimulated pre-transplant cells and a frequency of at least 0.01% were required. To ensure at least 90% detection power, minimum frequency thresholds were set for each subject based on that subject's lowest-template unstimulated sample. Repertoire turnover was measured by Jensen-Shannon divergence between the top 1000 TCRbeta sequences post- and pre-transplant. Two-sided Fisher's exact tests were used to test for changes in how often donor-reactive sequences were detected. TCRdb limited this immuneACCESS table to in-frame rearrangements with V and J called. A share of clones is missing; checked studies link under half to unresolved V genes, and the rest is unexplained. V and J calls and clone size come straight from that table; D and trimming were deduced from the DNA. For this sample there are about 75,000 clones; around 80% appear just once. The ten largest clones capture 2% to 2.5% of the sample.

The input for sequencing was CD4+ T cells from blood, taken less than 50 months after liver transplant. The TCR was taken from a human patient who received a liver transplant. After a transplant, not all T cells may be the patient's own; some may come from the graft donor. The sequence joins TRBV11-2 to TRBJ2-5; a tentative D match to TRBD2 spans 5 bases. This receptor carries the CDR3 CASSLGGSGWETQYF. The base sequence is TGTGCCAGCAGCTTAGGAGGGAGTGGGTGGGAGACCCAGTACTTC.